The text below deals with one T cell receptor beta chain. Its antigen is as yet unknown. The data stem from a study of cytomegalovirus exposure and HLA in healthy donors. CDR3 length: 14 amino acids. Germline V gene data show CDR1 as SGDLS and CDR2 as YYNGEE. V was clipped by 1 base and J by 6 bases; unmatched bases: 4. PCR amplification relied on 60 Vbeta primers (plus 13 Jbeta primers). Assay used: immunoSEQ multiplex PCR; TCRdb lists only in-frame clones, some missing. The sample records approximately 91,000 clones, about 80% being singletons. Findings of the study overall: Trimming of TCR beta V- and J-genes showed a link, identified in a later analysis, to a missense DCLRE1C variant.

This chain joins TRBV9 and TRBJ1-2; 9 bases map to TRBD1. The sample comprised PBMCs. This TCR was sampled from a human donor in good health. The CDR3 sequence: CASSVSTGGHGYTF. CDR3 coding DNA: TGTGCCAGCAGCGTATCGACAGGGGGTCATGGCTACACCTTC. The complete variable domain, with remaining parts taken from reference TRBV9 and TRBJ1-2, reads DSGVTQTPKHLITATGQRVTLRCSPRSGDLSVYWYQQSLDQGLQFLIQYYNGEERAKGNILERFSAQQFPDLHSELNLSSLELGDSALYFCASSVSTGGHGYTFGSGTRLTVV.